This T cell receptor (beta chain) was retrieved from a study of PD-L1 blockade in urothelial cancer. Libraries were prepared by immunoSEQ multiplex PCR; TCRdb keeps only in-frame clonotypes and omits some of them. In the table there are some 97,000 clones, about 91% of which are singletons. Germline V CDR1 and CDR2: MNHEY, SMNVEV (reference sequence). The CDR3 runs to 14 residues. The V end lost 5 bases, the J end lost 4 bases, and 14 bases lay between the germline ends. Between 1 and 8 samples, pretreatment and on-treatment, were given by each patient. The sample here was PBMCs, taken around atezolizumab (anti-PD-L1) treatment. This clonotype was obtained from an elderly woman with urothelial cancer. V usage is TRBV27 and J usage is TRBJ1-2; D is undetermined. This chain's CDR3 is CASSPLSPGYGYTF. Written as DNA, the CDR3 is TGTGCCAGCAGTCCTCTTAGCCCGGGCTATGGCTACACCTTC.